Listed below are T cell receptor beta chains from one sample, sequenced in a study of shared clonotypes between healthy human individuals. The repertoire was sequenced with immunoSEQ multiplex PCR; TCRdb's copy has only in-frame clones and lacks some. This sample yields about 490,000 clones, of which roughly four fifths are seen a single time; 10% to 15% belongs to the top ten. The sequencing input was PBMCs. These receptors all come from a middle-aged woman in good health. Some clones in this sample may be carry-over from other donors' samples. Both conserved end residues are part of each CDR3.

J gene,V gene,CDR3 protein
TRBJ1-2,TRBV10-3,CAISAGGVRGYTF
TRBJ2-7,TRBV5-1,CASSLSPGISYEQYF
TRBJ1-2,TRBV5-4,CASSLDQGTFNYGYTF
TRBJ2-6,TRBV7-9,CASSLSGGANVLTF
TRBJ1-2,TRBV4-3,CASSQGTNNYGYTF
TRBJ2-7,TRBV5-1,CASSHYRGTSETYEQYF
TRBJ1-2,TRBV9,CASSVRGGRSYGYTF
TRBJ2-3,TRBV10-3,CAIMGGGSADTQYF
TRBJ2-4,TRBV30,CAWSWDRGNIQYF
TRBJ2-1,TRBV19,CASDKGYEQFF
TRBJ2-7,TRBV7-6,CASSLVGGTSGKYEQYF
TRBJ1-5,TRBV7-9,CASSTPGQPQHF
TRBJ2-1,TRBV25-1,CASSKTSGRASYNEQFF
TRBJ1-6,TRBV6-6,CASRVGDSPLHF
TRBJ2-3,TRBV19,CASRGGLVRGTDTQYF
TRBJ1-5,TRBV5-1,CASSLGQGTQPQHF
TRBJ2-2,TRBV28,CASRVYGRAAGELFF
TRBJ2-3,TRBV11-3,CASSSGTSGLSDTQYF
TRBJ2-2,TRBV28,CASSLVSGELFF
TRBJ2-7,TRBV6-1,CASSVLSGMRYEQYF
TRBJ2-5,TRBV21-1,CASTVLAIVFQETQYF
TRBJ2-2,TRBV4-2,CASSQVLAGRGTGELFF
TRBJ2-5,TRBV7-6,CASSLARSGSGQETQYF
TRBJ2-7,TRBV5-1,CASSTPGGSYEQYF
TRBJ2-1,TRBV7-3,CASSSTETSGSLDEQFF
TRBJ2-7,TRBV30,CAWSRGWDEQYF
TRBJ2-1,TRBV11-2,CASRGTRDRGYNEQFF
TRBJ2-2,TRBV18,CASSPRPGETGELFF
TRBJ2-5,TRBV5-1,CASSLWGEVAETQYF
TRBJ2-6,TRBV7-3,CASSPGQGGGANVLTF
TRBJ2-2,TRBV7-8,CASSSQGAATGELFF
TRBJ1-5,TRBV7-8,CASSLAVGTGRMYNQPQHF
TRBJ2-1,TRBV30,CAWNRDPYNEQFF
TRBJ2-3,TRBV30,CAWSAWTQTDTQYF
TRBJ2-2,TRBV10-3,CASRERELENTGELFF
TRBJ2-1,TRBV14,CASSLGLYNEQFF
TRBJ1-4,TRBV28,CASTGTGDEKLFF
TRBJ1-3,TRBV30,CAWTLGQVSGNTIYF
TRBJ1-2,TRBV28,CASSLSYGYTF
TRBJ2-7,TRBV21-1,CASSIGIFPYEQYF
TRBJ1-2,TRBV28,CASSHKPNGYTF
TRBJ1-2,TRBV28,CASSIQGYGYTF
TRBJ1-5,TRBV30,CAWRQPNQPQHF
TRBJ2-3,TRBV5-1,CASMLRDRNLDTQYF
TRBJ2-5,TRBV7-3,CASSRGAGETQYF
TRBJ2-5,TRBV5-8,CASSGDGGQETQYF
TRBJ2-2,TRBV7-2,CASSLRPQAGELFF
TRBJ2-4,TRBV23-1,CASSLGGEINIQYF
TRBJ1-2,TRBV28,CASRSGSSNYGYTF
TRBJ1-4,TRBV12-5,CASGFTDAVGEKLFF